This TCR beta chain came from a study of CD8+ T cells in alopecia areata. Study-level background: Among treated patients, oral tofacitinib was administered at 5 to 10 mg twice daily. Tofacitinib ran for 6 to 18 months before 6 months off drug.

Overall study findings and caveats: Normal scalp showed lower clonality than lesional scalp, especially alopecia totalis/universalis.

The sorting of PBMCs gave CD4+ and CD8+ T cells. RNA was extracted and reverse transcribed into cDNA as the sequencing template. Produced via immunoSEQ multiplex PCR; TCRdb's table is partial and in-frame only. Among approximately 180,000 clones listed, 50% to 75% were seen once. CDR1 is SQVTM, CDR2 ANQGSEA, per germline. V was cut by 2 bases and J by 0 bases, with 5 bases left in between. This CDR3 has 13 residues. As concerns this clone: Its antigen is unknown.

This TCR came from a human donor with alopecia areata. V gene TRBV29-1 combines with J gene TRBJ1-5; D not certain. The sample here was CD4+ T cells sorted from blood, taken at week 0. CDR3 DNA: TGCAGCGTTGAACTAGGTAGCAATCAGCCCCAGCATTTT. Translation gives CSVELGSNQPQHF. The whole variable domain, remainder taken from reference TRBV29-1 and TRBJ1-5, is SAVISQKPSRDICQRGTSLTIQCQVDSQVTMMFWYRQQPGQSLTLIATANQGSEATYESGFVIDKFPISRPNLTFSTLTVSNMSPEDSSIYLCSVELGSNQPQHFGDGTRLSIL.